This section outlines one TCR beta chain sequence together with its context. This specimen belongs to a study of graft-versus-host responses after intestinal transplantation. Study-level background: Induction with anti-thymocyte globulin, then tacrolimus and steroids for 2 to 3 years, was given to all recipients.

The ends were cut back, 6 bases at V and 3 bases at J, with 12 bases in the middle. This CDR3 has 14 amino acids. The germline V gene encodes CDR1 LNHDA and CDR2 SQIVND (reference sequence). The assay was immunoSEQ multiplex PCR, and TCRdb's table has in-frame clones only and misses some. The sample consists of 85,000 to 100,000 clones, roughly 83% of them appearing once. The sequences come from PBMCs, collected 255 days after intestinal transplant. This chain joins TRBV19 and TRBJ1-5; D ambiguous. The receptor was isolated from a human patient who received an intestinal transplant, so some T cells may come from the graft donor. CDR3 amino acids: CASSTMVDNQPQHF. CDR3 bases: TGTGCCAGTAGCACAATGGTCGACAATCAGCCCCAGCATTTT.